This entry concerns a single TCR beta chain. The entry originates in a study of CD8+ T cells in alopecia areata. In each case, RNA was isolated and then reverse transcribed into cDNA as the sequencing template. TCRdb's table, derived via immunoSEQ multiplex PCR, lists solely in-frame clones and lacks some. The repertoire holds some 120,000 clones, 47% seen once, with about 10% in the top ten. Germline CDR1 MNHEY, CDR2 SVGAGI. The CDR3 has 15 amino acids. V dropped 6 bases and J dropped 0 bases, with 12 bases sitting between them. Sequencing was carried out using NKG2D-low CD8+ T cells sorted from blood. The rearrangement joins TRBV6-5 to TRBJ1-5, with D possibly being TRBD1 (6 bases). This receptor was identified in a human donor with alopecia areata. The CDR3 sequence: CASSPGHFSNQPQHF. Here the CDR3 DNA reads TGTGCCAGCAGCCCGGGACATTTTAGCAATCAGCCCCAGCATTTT.